The rows below give T cell receptor beta chains drawn from one sample of a study of cytomegalovirus exposure and HLA in healthy donors. The method was immunoSEQ multiplex PCR; TCRdb's version includes in-frame clones alone and lacks a portion of them. The sample lists about 140,000 clones; approximately 80% were seen once. Sequencing was performed on PBMCs. The receptor set was obtained from a man aged 45-65 years in good health and CMV-seronegative. CDR3s include the opening cysteine and the closing phenylalanine or tryptophan. The D gene is left open where the match is weak. The size entry is marked missing in some rows and otherwise reads once, few, many or a size class.

clone_size: few
d_call: -
v_call: TRBV7-3
j_call: TRBJ2-1
cdr3_nt: TGTGCCAGCAGCTTCTCAGGGAACAATGAGCAGTTCTTC
cdr3_aa: CASSFSGNNEQFF

clone_size: -
d_call: TRBD1
v_call: TRBV9
j_call: TRBJ2-7
cdr3_nt: TGTGCCAGCAGCCCAACCGGGACAGGGACCTACGAGCAGTACTTC
cdr3_aa: CASSPTGTGTYEQYF

clone_size: few
d_call: TRBD1
v_call: TRBV19
j_call: TRBJ1-5
cdr3_nt: TGTGCCAGTAGTACCCGGGACAGGGCTCAGCCCCAGCATTTT
cdr3_aa: CASSTRDRAQPQHF

clone_size: -
d_call: -
v_call: TRBV7-6
j_call: TRBJ2-1
cdr3_nt: TGTGCCAGCAGCCCGTTTCCGGGACTCACTTCGGGTGAGCAGTTCTTC
cdr3_aa: CASSPFPGLTSGEQFF

clone_size: -
d_call: TRBD1
v_call: TRBV29-1
j_call: TRBJ1-2
cdr3_nt: TGCAGCGTTGCGGGCCCCAGGGGGAACTATGGCTACACCTTC
cdr3_aa: CSVAGPRGNYGYTF

clone_size: -
d_call: TRBD1
v_call: TRBV6-1
j_call: TRBJ1-2
cdr3_nt: TGTGCCAGCAGCGGCTCGACAGGGGGGAACTATGGCTACACCTTC
cdr3_aa: CASSGSTGGNYGYTF

clone_size: -
d_call: -
v_call: TRBV19
j_call: TRBJ2-5
cdr3_nt: TGTGCCAGTAGTATAGATCTCCCCCCCCGGACCCAGTACTTC
cdr3_aa: CASSIDLPPRTQYF

clone_size: -
d_call: -
v_call: TRBV15
j_call: TRBJ1-1
cdr3_nt: TGTGCCACCAGCAACCAGTTGAACACTGAAGCTTTCTTT
cdr3_aa: CATSNQLNTEAFF

clone_size: -
d_call: -
v_call: TRBV27
j_call: TRBJ2-7
cdr3_nt: TGTGCCAGCAGTTTATCATCGACATCCTTCTACGAGCAGTACTTC
cdr3_aa: CASSLSSTSFYEQYF

clone_size: -
d_call: -
v_call: TRBV27
j_call: TRBJ2-6
cdr3_nt: TGTGCCAGCAGTTTAATGGGCCTCTCTGGGGCCAACGTCCTGACTTTC
cdr3_aa: CASSLMGLSGANVLTF

clone_size: -
d_call: -
v_call: TRBV9
j_call: TRBJ1-1
cdr3_nt: TGTGCCAGCAGCGCCAGGAACACTGAAGCTTTCTTT
cdr3_aa: CASSARNTEAFF

clone_size: -
d_call: -
v_call: TRBV6-5
j_call: TRBJ1-5
cdr3_nt: TGTGCCAGCAGCCGCGATGGGGGGAATCAGCCCCAGCATTTT
cdr3_aa: CASSRDGGNQPQHF

clone_size: -
d_call: -
v_call: TRBV4-1
j_call: TRBJ1-5
cdr3_nt: TGCGCCAGCAGCCTCGCGTTACGGGGGGGGTATAGCAATCAGCCCCAGCATTTT
cdr3_aa: CASSLALRGGYSNQPQHF

clone_size: few
d_call: -
v_call: TRBV9
j_call: TRBJ2-1
cdr3_nt: TGTGCCAGCAGCCAAGACCCTGAGGTGGGGCAGTTCTTC
cdr3_aa: CASSQDPEVGQFF

clone_size: -
d_call: -
v_call: TRBV5-5
j_call: TRBJ1-4
cdr3_nt: TGTGCCAGCAGCGTCGACAAGCTTGCAACTAATGAAAAACTGTTTTTT
cdr3_aa: CASSVDKLATNEKLFF

clone_size: -
d_call: TRBD1
v_call: TRBV29-1
j_call: TRBJ2-5
cdr3_nt: TGCAGCGTTGAAACAACAGACAGGGCACAAGAGACCCAGTACTTC
cdr3_aa: CSVETTDRAQETQYF

clone_size: -
d_call: TRBD1
v_call: TRBV19
j_call: TRBJ2-3
cdr3_nt: TGTGCCAGTAGTATAACAGGGGGGCCCCGCACAGATACGCAGTATTTT
cdr3_aa: CASSITGGPRTDTQYF

clone_size: -
d_call: -
v_call: TRBV30
j_call: TRBJ1-1
cdr3_nt: TGTGCCTGGAGTTCAACCGGGCGGGGTTTCACTGAAGCTTTCTTT
cdr3_aa: CAWSSTGRGFTEAFF

clone_size: -
d_call: TRBD2
v_call: TRBV19
j_call: TRBJ2-7
cdr3_nt: TGTGCCAGTAGTGCCGGACTAGCGGGAGGCGTCTACGAGCAGTACTTC
cdr3_aa: CASSAGLAGGVYEQYF

clone_size: -
d_call: TRBD1
v_call: TRBV6-1
j_call: TRBJ1-6
cdr3_nt: TGTGCCAGCAGTAGGGACAGTGGAACCCTCCACTTT
cdr3_aa: CASSRDSGTLHF

clone_size: once
d_call: -
v_call: TRBV12-5
j_call: TRBJ2-5
cdr3_nt: TGTGCTAGTGGCCTACAGGCACCGGCAGGGGAGACCCAGTACTTC
cdr3_aa: CASGLQAPAGETQYF

clone_size: -
d_call: TRBD2
v_call: TRBV10-3
j_call: TRBJ2-7
cdr3_nt: TGTGCCATCAGGGCCGGGGGGGGAGGGCCCTACGAGCAGTACTTC
cdr3_aa: CAIRAGGGGPYEQYF

clone_size: -
d_call: -
v_call: TRBV15
j_call: TRBJ1-1
cdr3_nt: TGTGCCACCAGCAGCGCGGCAGGAGGGGTACGGGGGGCTTTCTTT
cdr3_aa: CATSSAAGGVRGAFF

clone_size: -
d_call: TRBD1
v_call: TRBV5-6
j_call: TRBJ1-5
cdr3_nt: TGTGCCAGCAGCTTGAGAGGGGGCGCGGGGAGCAATCAGCCCCAGCATTTT
cdr3_aa: CASSLRGGAGSNQPQHF

clone_size: -
d_call: -
v_call: TRBV2
j_call: TRBJ2-7
cdr3_nt: TGTGCCAGCAGTGGAGCATATCTACGGACAGCCTCAACCTACGAGCAGTACTTC
cdr3_aa: CASSGAYLRTASTYEQYF

clone_size: -
d_call: -
v_call: TRBV9
j_call: TRBJ2-6
cdr3_nt: TGTGCCAGCAGCGCTCTCTCTGGGGCCAACGTCCTGACTTTC
cdr3_aa: CASSALSGANVLTF

clone_size: -
d_call: -
v_call: TRBV5-1
j_call: TRBJ2-1
cdr3_nt: TGCGCCAGCAGCTTGTCCGCGAGCTCCTACAATGAGCAGTTCTTC
cdr3_aa: CASSLSASSYNEQFF

clone_size: -
d_call: -
v_call: TRBV7-2
j_call: TRBJ1-1
cdr3_nt: TGTGCCAGCAGCTGGGGGCAGAACACTGAAGCTTTCTTT
cdr3_aa: CASSWGQNTEAFF

clone_size: -
d_call: TRBD2
v_call: TRBV7-3
j_call: TRBJ2-1
cdr3_nt: TGTGCCAGCAGCCCGGGGACTAGCGGGGGGGCCTATGAGCAGTTCTTC
cdr3_aa: CASSPGTSGGAYEQFF

clone_size: -
d_call: -
v_call: TRBV2
j_call: TRBJ2-1
cdr3_nt: TGTGCCAGCAGCCTATACAATGAGCAGTTCTTC
cdr3_aa: CASSLYNEQFF

clone_size: -
d_call: TRBD1
v_call: TRBV27
j_call: TRBJ2-6
cdr3_nt: TGTGCCAGCAGTTTATCAGGACAGGGGGCGCGAGGGGCCAACGTCCTGACTTTC
cdr3_aa: CASSLSGQGARGANVLTF

clone_size: -
d_call: -
v_call: TRBV25-1
j_call: TRBJ2-2
cdr3_nt: TGTGCCAGCAGCTATAGCACACCCGCGAACACCGGGGAGCTGTTTTTT
cdr3_aa: CASSYSTPANTGELFF

clone_size: -
d_call: TRBD1
v_call: TRBV6-1
j_call: TRBJ1-1
cdr3_nt: TGTGCCAGCCGAGGGACAGGTTTTATCACTGAAGCTTTCTTT
cdr3_aa: CASRGTGFITEAFF

clone_size: -
d_call: TRBD2
v_call: TRBV29-1
j_call: TRBJ2-3
cdr3_nt: TGCAGCACTCGTATTCTAGCGGGAGGGGCAGATACGCAGTATTTT
cdr3_aa: CSTRILAGGADTQYF

clone_size: -
d_call: TRBD2
v_call: TRBV4-1
j_call: TRBJ2-1
cdr3_nt: TGCGCCAGCAGCCAAGATTTTAGCGGGAGTGAGCGTGGGGAGCAGTTCTTC
cdr3_aa: CASSQDFSGSERGEQFF

clone_size: -
d_call: TRBD1
v_call: TRBV19
j_call: TRBJ1-1
cdr3_nt: TGTGCCAGTAGTACCCTCCTGACAGGGGGAAACACTGAAGCTTTCTTT
cdr3_aa: CASSTLLTGGNTEAFF

clone_size: -
d_call: -
v_call: TRBV6-1
j_call: TRBJ2-5
cdr3_nt: TGTGCCAGCAGTGAGAGAGAGACCCAGTACTTC
cdr3_aa: CASSERETQYF

clone_size: -
d_call: TRBD2
v_call: TRBV7-2
j_call: TRBJ2-3
cdr3_nt: TGTGCCAGCAGCTCCGACGTTAAGCGGGGGGGCCGTAGAGATACGCAGTATTTT
cdr3_aa: CASSSDVKRGGRRDTQYF

clone_size: -
d_call: -
v_call: TRBV6-1
j_call: TRBJ2-2
cdr3_nt: TGTGCCAGCGGAGGGGAGGAAAGCACCGGGGAGCTGTTTTTT
cdr3_aa: CASGGEESTGELFF

clone_size: -
d_call: TRBD1
v_call: TRBV27
j_call: TRBJ2-5
cdr3_nt: TGTGCCAGCTCTCTCGACAGGGGGCGAGAGACCCAGTACTTC
cdr3_aa: CASSLDRGRETQYF

clone_size: -
d_call: TRBD2
v_call: TRBV6-1
j_call: TRBJ2-7
cdr3_nt: TGTGCCAGCAACTCCGGACTAGCGTATCGGGACGAGCAGTACTTC
cdr3_aa: CASNSGLAYRDEQYF

clone_size: -
d_call: -
v_call: TRBV30
j_call: TRBJ2-6
cdr3_nt: TGTGCCTGGAGCCTCCTGGCACAGGGGGCCAACGTCCTGACTTTC
cdr3_aa: CAWSLLAQGANVLTF

clone_size: -
d_call: -
v_call: TRBV14
j_call: TRBJ1-1
cdr3_nt: TGTGCCAGCAGCCATACAAACAATATGAACACTGAAGCTTTCTTT
cdr3_aa: CASSHTNNMNTEAFF

clone_size: -
d_call: -
v_call: TRBV6-1
j_call: TRBJ2-7
cdr3_nt: TGTGCCAGCAGTACGCAGGGGTCAATTTCCTACGAGCAGTACTTC
cdr3_aa: CASSTQGSISYEQYF

clone_size: -
d_call: -
v_call: TRBV7-2
j_call: TRBJ1-2
cdr3_nt: TGTGCCAGCAGCTTTCGATCGGGAAATGGCTACACCTTC
cdr3_aa: CASSFRSGNGYTF

clone_size: few
d_call: -
v_call: TRBV19
j_call: TRBJ2-2
cdr3_nt: TGTGCCAGTAGTATAGCAGGGTCCGGGGAGCTGTTTTTT
cdr3_aa: CASSIAGSGELFF

clone_size: -
d_call: TRBD1
v_call: TRBV27
j_call: TRBJ2-1
cdr3_nt: TGTGCCAGCACCCCAACCGGGACAGGGGTCAATGAGCAGTTCTTC
cdr3_aa: CASTPTGTGVNEQFF

clone_size: -
d_call: -
v_call: TRBV11-2
j_call: TRBJ2-5
cdr3_nt: TGTGCCAGCAGCTTGGGGCGCAGACAAGAGACCCAGTACTTC
cdr3_aa: CASSLGRRQETQYF

clone_size: -
d_call: -
v_call: TRBV19
j_call: TRBJ1-4
cdr3_nt: TGTGCCAGTAAGATTAGAACTAATGAAAAACTGTTTTTT
cdr3_aa: CASKIRTNEKLFF

clone_size: -
d_call: TRBD1
v_call: TRBV18
j_call: TRBJ1-1
cdr3_nt: TGTGCCAGCTCACTGTCAGAAGGACAGGGCAACCCTGAAGCTTTCTTT
cdr3_aa: CASSLSEGQGNPEAFF

clone_size: -
d_call: TRBD1
v_call: TRBV18
j_call: TRBJ1-3
cdr3_nt: TGTGCCAGCTCACCTGGACAGGCTGTTGGAAACACCATATATTTT
cdr3_aa: CASSPGQAVGNTIYF

clone_size: few
d_call: -
v_call: TRBV18
j_call: TRBJ1-4
cdr3_nt: TGTGCCAGCTCACCAGTTTCGATATCCGCCTCGGGAAGTAATGAAAAACTGTTTTTT
cdr3_aa: CASSPVSISASGSNEKLFF

clone_size: -
d_call: TRBD2
v_call: TRBV18
j_call: TRBJ2-1
cdr3_nt: TGTGCCAGCTCACCGTTAGGCGGGGGGATAAACAATGAGCAGTTCTTC
cdr3_aa: CASSPLGGGINNEQFF

clone_size: -
d_call: -
v_call: TRBV6-1
j_call: TRBJ1-1
cdr3_nt: TGTGCCAGCAGAGAACTAGACGGGGACACTGAAGCTTTCTTT
cdr3_aa: CASRELDGDTEAFF

clone_size: once
d_call: -
v_call: TRBV7-8
j_call: TRBJ2-7
cdr3_nt: TGTGCCAGCAGCTTAGCGTTCCAGGGTCTAAGCGAGCAGTACTTC
cdr3_aa: CASSLAFQGLSEQYF